The clone carrying this TCR beta chain was counted many times. As yet, its antigen is unknown. Trimming removed 4 bases at V and 3 bases at J, with 21 bases between. Germline V gene lookup returns CDR1 MGHRA and CDR2 YSYEKL. This CDR3 is built from 18 residues. These data belong to a study of T cells in Graves' hyperthyroidism and ophthalmopathy. Study-level findings and limits: Model output signaled ophthalmopathy a median roughly 6.1 months ahead of onset. In the analysis, a 13 V-J model separated ophthalmopathy from stable hyperthyroidism.

The TCR beta CDR3 regions underwent amplification using RNA transcripts as the source. The HTBI primer set served for first-round RT-PCR of the TCR CDR3. A single record per CDR3 protein comes from TCRdb applying MiXCR to the multiplex PCR reads. The top ten hold about 17% of the sample, which has a few hundred thousand distinct CDR3 sequences, about an eighth seen once. Fresh peripheral blood, under 13 ml, yielded the PBMCs. The sequence was collected from a woman between 18 and 29 years old with Graves' hyperthyroidism. Specimen: blood. The chain recombines TRBV4-1 with TRBJ2-2; perhaps TRBD2 as D (5 bases). CDR3 protein: CASSLRLLQVGDTGELFF. CDR3 coding DNA: TGCGCCAGCAGCCTGCGGTTGCTGCAAGTCGGGGACACCGGGGAGCTGTTTTTT.